A single sample gave rise to the 29 T cell receptor beta chains below, sequenced in a study of T-cell memory formation after mild COVID-19. MiXCR was run by TCRdb on the 5' RACE reads, yielding one entry per CDR3 protein. The sample comprises under 450,000 distinct CDR3 sequences, 20% to 30% of which are singletons, and about an eighth rests with the top ten. The sequenced sample consisted of PBMCs or a T cell subset sorted from them (not recorded which). Receptors were obtained from an adult woman who had mild COVID-19 (a few samples of this study predate the infection). Cell type and time point are not known.

This clonotype was counted between two and nine times. The V call is TRBV3-1, the J call TRBJ1-6, with D perhaps matching TRBD1 (5 bases). The CDR3 has 16 amino acids. V was trimmed by 8 bases and J by 8 bases, leaving 22 bases between them. Germline CDR1 LGHDT, CDR2 YNNKEL (reference sequence). Here the CDR3 reads CASALSGLGAYSPLHF. The CDR3 DNA sequence: TGTGCCAGCGCCCTTAGCGGGCTCGGGGCATATTCACCCCTCCACTTT.

This clonotype came up a few times. The gene calls are TRBV12-3 or TRBV12-4 and TRBJ1-2; 9 bases are a match to TRBD1. The junction had 12 bases not matched to a gene; V was cut back by 5 bases and J by 5 bases. The CDR3 has 16 residues. The CDR3 loop reads CASSLTRDRAPYGYTF. In DNA form, the CDR3 reads TGTGCCAGCAGTCTGACCCGGGACAGGGCTCCTTATGGCTACACCTTC.

The rearrangement joins TRBV7-6 to TRBJ2-3, with unresolved D. The CDR3 has 15 residues. Germline CDR1 SGHVS, CDR2 FNYEAQ. Between the trimmed V and J ends, which lost 5 bases and 1 base, there was a span of 13 bases. The CDR3 bases are TGTGCCAGCAGCCCTGGTCTGTCACGCACAGATACGCAGTATTTT. It translates to CASSPGLSRTDTQYF.

A few counts support this clonotype. J is TRBJ1-3 and V is TRBV9; D is uncertain. This CDR3 spans 15 amino acids. V dropped 0 bases and J dropped 8 bases, with 15 bases sitting between them. Per germline, CDR1 SGDLS and CDR2 YYNGEE. CDR3 sequence reads: CASSVVDGRSDTIYF. The CDR3 nucleotides read TGTGCCAGCAGCGTAGTAGACGGACGATCGGACACCATATATTTT.

The V and J genes are TRBV7-3 and TRBJ1-1; D is undetermined. V shed 2 bases and J shed 6 bases, with 13 bases lying between them. CDR1 is SGHTA and CDR2 is FQGTGA in the germline V gene. This CDR3 is 14 amino acids long. The CDR3 coding sequence is TGTGCCAGCAGCTTAGGACGGCCTGGGGCTGAAGCTTTCTTT. Protein: CASSLGRPGAEAFF.

This clonotype was seen a handful of times. The chain has TRBV30 and TRBJ1-1; D remains ambiguous. Deletions cut 0 bases from V and 1 base from J, with 18 bases between. This CDR3 region has 17 residues. Germline V gives CDR1 GTSNPN, CDR2 SVGIG (reference sequence). As DNA, the CDR3 is TGTGCCTGGAGTGTACGACCCAGCACCGGGAGGAACACTGAAGCTTTCTTT. It translates to CAWSVRPSTGRNTEAFF.

The chain employs TRBV7-9 and TRBJ2-1; TRBD2 matches 11 bases. Germline trimming cut 5 bases from V and 6 bases from J; bases unmatched to any gene: 9. CDR1 and CDR2 (germline): SEHNR, FQNEAQ (reference sequence). This CDR3 comprises 16 residues. CDR3 DNA sequence: TGTGCCAGCAGCCCAGTGACTAGCGGGACAAGCAATGAGCAGTTCTTC. Translation: CASSPVTSGTSNEQFF.

This chain connects TRBV7-6 to TRBJ1-2, with no clear D. In germline, CDR1 is SGHVS, CDR2 FNYEAQ. The V gene lost 1 base and the J gene lost 3 bases, with 12 bases spanning the gap. The CDR3 sequence is 15 residues long. CDR3 nucleotide sequence: TGTGCCAGCAGCTTAGGCGGCATCCGCCACTATGGCTACACCTTC. Protein sequence: CASSLGGIRHYGYTF.

This rearrangement joins TRBV7-9 to TRBJ2-1, with a possible D match to TRBD1 (6 bases). Germline loops: CDR1 SEHNR, CDR2 FQNEAQ (reference sequence). V gave up 6 bases and J gave up 8 bases, with 17 bases separating them. The length of the CDR3 is 14 residues. CDR3 amino acids: CASSYRASRYEQFF. As DNA, the CDR3 is TGTGCCAGCAGTTACAGGGCGAGTAGGTATGAGCAGTTCTTC.

This clonotype was detected once. The chain uses TRBV20-1 and TRBJ2-1, with D hard to call. Germline CDR1 DFQATT, CDR2 SNEGSKA (reference sequence). The CDR3 is made up of 11 amino acids. The ends were cut back, 3 bases at V and 13 bases at J, with 13 bases in the middle. The CDR3 DNA follows: TGCAGTGCTAGTGTTGGCTCGTATCAGTTCTTC. As protein: CSASVGSYQFF.

This clonotype appeared a few times. The gene calls are TRBV9 and TRBJ2-1; D perhaps matches TRBD1 (5 bases). Trimming removed 1 base at V and 0 bases at J, with 11 bases between. CDR3 size: 16 residues. CDR1 and CDR2 (germline): SGDLS, YYNGEE. CDR3 bases: TGTGCCAGCAGCGTACTAGGGGCATTCTCCTACAATGAGCAGTTCTTC. Translation: CASSVLGAFSYNEQFF. The full variable domain, in which reference TRBV9 and TRBJ2-1 provide the parts outside the CDR3, is DSGVTQTPKHLITATGQRVTLRCSPRSGDLSVYWYQQSLDQGLQFLIQYYNGEERAKGNILERFSAQQFPDLHSELNLSSLELGDSALYFCASSVLGAFSYNEQFFGPGTRLTVL.

Only a few counts were recorded for this clonotype. CDR3 amino acids: CATRDLAGNQPQHF. In DNA, the CDR3 is TGTGCCACCAGAGACCTTGCGGGCAATCAGCCCCAGCATTTT. J is TRBJ1-5 and V is TRBV15, with D hard to call. In germline, CDR1 is LNHNV, CDR2 YYDKDF (reference sequence). Deletions cut 6 bases from V and 2 bases from J, with 11 bases between. This CDR3 is built from 14 residues.

This chain connects TRBV7-2 to TRBJ2-1; D gene ambiguous. Per germline, CDR1 SGHTA and CDR2 FQGNSA. The V gene lost 2 bases and the J gene lost 3 bases, with 11 bases spanning the gap. The CDR3 runs to 15 residues. The CDR3 sequence: CASSLFGVSYNEQFF. CDR3 sequence (DNA): TGTGCCAGCAGCTTATTCGGAGTTAGCTACAATGAGCAGTTCTTC.

The genes are TRBV4-3 and TRBJ1-1, with a possible D match to TRBD1 (6 bases). The CDR3 length is 15 residues. The germline V and J ends were trimmed by 0 bases and 6 bases, with 14 bases remaining between them. Germline CDR1 reads LGHNA; CDR2 reads YSLEER. CDR3 region: CASSQDTGGQPEAFF. The CDR3 bases are TGCGCCAGCAGCCAAGATACCGGGGGACAACCTGAAGCTTTCTTT.

This clonotype was detected a few times. This chain uses TRBV24-1 with TRBJ1-4, with 8 positions matching TRBD1. V dropped 3 bases and J dropped 6; count of bases not matched to a gene: 5. Germline CDR1 reads KGHDR; CDR2 reads SFDVKD. The CDR3 has 15 residues. The CDR3, as DNA: TGTGCCACCAGTGATAGGACAGGGCCGGATGAAAAACTGTTTTTT. Translated: CATSDRTGPDEKLFF.

The chain couples TRBV7-6 to TRBJ2-2, with D unclear. Looked up from germline, CDR1 is SGHVS and CDR2 is FNYEAQ. V gave up 5 bases and J gave up 7 bases, with 14 bases separating them. The CDR3 has 14 residues. This chain's CDR3 is CASSPGVKGGELFF. CDR3 nucleotide sequence: TGTGCCAGCAGCCCTGGGGTCAAGGGCGGGGAGCTGTTTTTT.

The rearrangement joins TRBV6-2 or TRBV6-3 to TRBJ2-1, with TRBD2 matching over 7 bases. The V and J ends lost 8 bases and 6 bases, in that order; junction bases with no gene match: 7. CDR3 length: 13 amino acids. Per the germline V gene, CDR1 is MNHEY and CDR2 is SVGEGT. The CDR3: CASLQAGTNEQFF. The CDR3 DNA sequence: TGTGCCAGCCTTCAAGCGGGGACCAATGAGCAGTTCTTC.

This clonotype has ten or more counts. This chain joins TRBV3-1 and TRBJ1-2; D unclear. The V and J ends lost 1 base and 4 bases respectively, with 1 base between them. Germline V CDR1 and CDR2: LGHDT, YNNKEL (reference sequence). CDR3 length: 11 amino acids. The CDR3 sequence: CASSQGYGYTF. CDR3 sequence (DNA): TGTGCCAGCAGCCAAGGCTATGGCTACACCTTC.

The chain carries TRBV7-2 and TRBJ2-1; 8 bases are a match to TRBD2. Germline V gene sequence: CDR1 SGHTA, CDR2 FQGNSA. This CDR3 is 17 amino acids long. Germline trimming cut 4 bases from V and 4 bases from J; bases unmatched to any gene: 12. The CDR3 sequence is CASSWGVSGRGYNEQFF. The CDR3 DNA reads as TGTGCCAGCAGCTGGGGGGTGAGCGGGAGAGGATACAATGAGCAGTTCTTC.

The chain recombines TRBV5-6 with TRBJ2-1; D is unclear. Trimming stripped 0 bases from V and 7 bases from J, with 11 bases between. This CDR3 is 14 amino acids long. In germline, CDR1 is SGHDT, CDR2 YYEEEE. The CDR3 DNA is TGTGCCAGCAGCTTGGGCTCTACCGTTAATGAGCAGTTCTTC. It codes for CASSLGSTVNEQFF.

The chain employs TRBV6-2 or TRBV6-3 and TRBJ2-7; D is perhaps TRBD2 (6 bases). V lost 3 bases, J lost 4 bases, and 10 bases lay in between. This CDR3 is 13 amino acids long. CDR1 MNHEY and CDR2 SVGEGT come from the germline V gene. The CDR3 nucleotides read TGTGCCAGCAGTTATGTGGCGGGGTACGAGCAGTACTTC. Its translation: CASSYVAGYEQYF.

J is TRBJ2-2 and V is TRBV12-3 or TRBV12-4; weak D call: TRBD2 (6 bases). Trimming shortened V by 8 bases and J by 0 bases, and 16 bases separated the two germline ends. This CDR3 is built from 16 residues. The CDR3 DNA reads TGTGCCAGCGATGATTGGGGGACTGCGAACACCGGGGAGCTGTTTTTT. Protein product: CASDDWGTANTGELFF.

This clonotype was detected a few times. V usage is TRBV5-4 and J usage is TRBJ2-2, with D unresolved. Trimming removed 1 base from V and 4 bases from J, with 5 bases in between. The CDR3 has 13 amino acids. The germline CDR1 and CDR2 sequences are SGHNT and YYREEE (reference sequence). The DNA for the CDR3 is TGTGCCAGCAGCTTGCGTTCCACCGGGGAGCTGTTTTTT. Its translation: CASSLRSTGELFF.

The CDR3 sequence: CASSQDPPSGSSYEQYF. Written as DNA, the CDR3 is TGCGCCAGCAGCCAAGATCCTCCTAGCGGGAGCTCCTACGAGCAGTACTTC. This chain uses TRBV4-3 with TRBJ2-7, with 10 positions matching TRBD2. The CDR3 length is 17 residues. In germline, CDR1 is LGHNA, CDR2 YSLEER. V lost 0 bases and J lost 0; bases outside the gene matches: 5.

This clonotype was detected a few times. The chain is built from TRBV24-1 and TRBJ2-1; D may be TRBD1 (5 bases). The V gene's germline CDR1 is KGHDR and CDR2 SFDVKD. CDR3 size: 14 residues. The V gene lost 7 bases and the J gene lost 6 bases, with 15 bases spanning the gap. Here the CDR3 reads CATSRQSPGNEQFF. CDR3 DNA: TGTGCCACCAGCAGACAGAGCCCGGGCAATGAGCAGTTCTTC.

This clonotype was picked up a small number of times. J is TRBJ1-4 and V is TRBV10-3; D is uncertain. Germline-derived CDR1 and CDR2 are ENHRY and SYGVKD. The CDR3 sequence is 14 residues long. V lost 2 bases to trimming and J lost 8 bases, with 12 bases between them. The CDR3 is CAISEATLSEKLFF. The CDR3 nucleotides are TGTGCCATCAGTGAGGCGACTTTGAGCGAAAAACTGTTTTTT.

This clonotype was counted only a few times. This chain connects TRBV5-4 to TRBJ2-3; D call uncertain. Trimming pared 5 bases from V and 6 bases from J, leaving 13 bases between. Germline-derived CDR1 and CDR2 are SGHNT and YYREEE (reference sequence). This CDR3 comprises 13 residues. The CDR3 here is CASRVDLGDTQYF. CDR3 in DNA: TGTGCCAGCAGAGTGGACCTTGGGGATACGCAGTATTTT.

V usage is TRBV5-1 and J usage is TRBJ2-5; 9 bases map to TRBD2. The CDR3 covers 15 residues. Germline lookup yields CDR1 SGHRS and CDR2 YFSETQ. V was clipped by 2 bases and J by 4 bases; unmatched bases: 6. CDR3 nucleotide sequence: TGCGCCAGCAGCTTCGGACTAGCGCAGGCAGAGACCCAGTACTTC. Translated: CASSFGLAQAETQYF.

This chain uses TRBV10-3 with TRBJ2-4, with D possibly being TRBD1 (5 bases). CDR1 and CDR2 from the germline V gene are ENHRY and SYGVKD. The CDR3 contains 16 residues. The V end lost 2 bases, the J end lost 6 bases, and 17 bases lay between the germline ends. CDR3 sequence reads: CAISERTPTERNIQYF. Here the CDR3 DNA reads TGTGCCATCAGTGAGAGGACACCGACCGAACGAAACATTCAGTACTTC.